These 29 T cell receptor beta chains were sequenced from one sample in a study of T cells in Graves' hyperthyroidism and ophthalmopathy. The source material, RNA transcripts, was used to amplify TCR beta CDR3 regions. HTBI primers were the set used in a first-round RT-PCR of the TCR CDR3. MiXCR, applied by TCRdb to the multiplex PCR reads, yields one record per CDR3 protein. Of about 610,000 distinct CDR3 sequences in the sample, roughly 14% were seen once. The sequenced sample was blood. The receptor source for this set is a woman in her thirties or forties with Graves' ophthalmopathy.

This clonotype was detected many times. V and J are TRBV19 and TRBJ2-7; no definite D call. The CDR3 is 14 residues long. Looked up from germline, CDR1 is LNHDA and CDR2 is SQIVND (reference sequence). The V end lost 6 bases, the J end lost 0 bases, and 12 bases lay between the germline ends. This CDR3 is CASRSRASSYEQYF. The CDR3 DNA reads TGTGCCAGTAGGTCCCGGGCAAGCTCCTACGAGCAGTACTTC. Based on the CDR3 plus reference TRBV19 and TRBJ2-7, the full variable domain is DGGITQSPKYLFRKEGQNVTLSCEQNLNHDAMYWYRQDPGQGLRLIYYSQIVNDFQKGDIAEGYSVSREKKESFPLTVTSAQKNPTAFYLCASRSRASSYEQYFGPGTRLTVT.

This clonotype was seen at least ten times. The V call is TRBV29-1, the J call TRBJ1-1; 8 positions agree with TRBD1. Germline CDR1 reads SQVTM; CDR2 reads ANQGSEA. The CDR3 runs 14 residues. The junction had 10 bases not matched to a gene; V was cut back by 6 bases and J by 4 bases. As DNA, the CDR3 is TGCAGCGTCGGACAGGGTGGGACGGGCACTGAAGCTTTCTTT. It encodes CSVGQGGTGTEAFF. The variable domain in full, completed from reference TRBV29-1 and TRBJ1-1, reads SAVISQKPSRDICQRGTSLTIQCQVDSQVTMMFWYRQQPGQSLTLIATANQGSEATYESGFVIDKFPISRPNLTFSTLTVSNMSPEDSSIYLCSVGQGGTGTEAFFGQGTRLTVV.

This clonotype was found many times. The V and J genes are TRBV12-3 or TRBV12-4 and TRBJ1-1, with D possibly matching TRBD1 (5 bases). The V end lost 4 bases, the J end lost 8 bases, and 17 bases lay between the germline ends. The CDR3 is 14 amino acids. The DNA of the CDR3 is TGTGCCAGCAGTTCCCGAACAGACAGCCTAGAAGCTTTCTTT. Its translation is CASSSRTDSLEAFF.

The chain joins TRBV4-2 to TRBJ2-7; 11 nucleotides agree with TRBD2. The CDR3 sequence is 20 residues long. J was trimmed by 7 bases and V by 3 bases; bases with no gene match: 23. Germline lookup yields CDR1 LGHNA and CDR2 YNFKEQ. CDR3 residues: CASSQYVSGTSGSLLREQYF. DNA of the CDR3: TGTGCCAGCAGCCAGTACGTGTCCGGGACTAGCGGATCTCTTCTCCGGGAGCAGTACTTC.

In this sample, this clonotype turned up many times. The genes are TRBV6-1 and TRBJ1-5; D gene unclear. The germline gives CDR1 MNHNS, CDR2 SASEGT. The V end was cut by 2 bases, the J end by 3 bases, with 11 bases between. The CDR3 loop spans 15 amino acids. CDR3 bases: TGTGCCAGCAGTGAATTTCTTTGGTCCAATCAGCCCCAGCATTTT. This translates into CASSEFLWSNQPQHF.

This clonotype was observed many times. The rearrangement links TRBV28 to TRBJ1-1; D ambiguous. V was trimmed by 10 bases and J by 2 bases, leaving 8 bases between them. Germline-derived CDR1 and CDR2 are MDHEN and SYDVKM. This CDR3 is built from 11 residues. CDR3 DNA sequence: TGTGCCACTGAGGTAAACACTGAAGCTTTCTTT. Translation gives CATEVNTEAFF.

The table lists this clonotype with many counts. The CDR3 DNA sequence: TGTGCCAGCAGTCCCTTGTTAGCCAATGGCTACACCTTC. It translates to CASSPLLANGYTF. The chain has TRBV12-3 or TRBV12-4 and TRBJ1-2; D uncertain. The CDR3 loop spans 13 amino acids. The V and J ends lost 5 bases and 6 bases respectively, with 13 bases between them.

The chain uses TRBV6-5 and TRBJ2-6, with unresolved D. In germline, CDR1 is MNHEY, CDR2 SVGAGI. This CDR3 comprises 15 residues. The V gene lost 4 bases and the J gene lost 0 bases, with 7 bases spanning the gap. CDR3 amino acids: CASSWADSGANVLTF. For the CDR3, the DNA is TGTGCCAGCAGTTGGGCCGACTCTGGGGCCAACGTCCTGACTTTC.

This clonotype was seen repeatedly, ten times or more. V gene TRBV7-2 combines with J gene TRBJ2-5, with D perhaps TRBD1 (5 bases). This CDR3 is 15 amino acids long. Germline V gives CDR1 SGHTA, CDR2 FQGNSA. Trimming took 1 base from V and 5 from J, leaving 14 bases between them. CDR3 in DNA: TGTGCCAGCAGCTTAGGGGCAGGGCCTTACGAGACCCAGTACTTC. This encodes CASSLGAGPYETQYF. Full variable domain (rest looked up from reference TRBV7-2 and TRBJ2-5): GAGVSQSPSNKVTEKGKDVELRCDPISGHTALYWYRQSLGQGLEFLIYFQGNSAPDKSGLPSDRFSAERTGGSVSTLTIQRTQQEDSAVYLCASSLGAGPYETQYFGPGTRLLVL.

This clonotype has ten or more counts. J is TRBJ1-1 and V is TRBV28, with D perhaps TRBD1 (6 bases). The CDR3 sequence is 11 residues long. Germline V gene lookup returns CDR1 MDHEN and CDR2 SYDVKM. The V and J ends lost 6 bases and 8 bases respectively, with 10 bases between them. This chain's CDR3 is CASRITGEAFF. CDR3 coding DNA: TGTGCCAGCAGGATCACAGGGGAAGCTTTCTTT.

This clonotype was counted many times. The chain combines TRBV7-3 with TRBJ2-7; D remains unclear. CDR3 length: 15 amino acids. V was clipped by 1 base and J by 0 bases, with 10 bases between them. Germline V CDR1 and CDR2: SGHTA, FQGTGA. CDR3 sequence (DNA): TGTGCCAGCAGCTTAAGTGCGAGACCCTCCTACGAGCAGTACTTC. This codes for CASSLSARPSYEQYF.

This chain connects TRBV5-1 to TRBJ2-2; the match to TRBD1 covers 9 bases. Trimming cost V 0 bases and J 4 bases; bases outside gene matches: 4. CDR3 length: 16 amino acids. Germline CDR1 and CDR2: SGHRS and YFSETQ. CDR3 sequence reads: CASSLAWTGVTGELFF. DNA of the CDR3: TGCGCCAGCAGCTTGGCCTGGACAGGGGTCACCGGGGAGCTGTTTTTT.

This clonotype has at least ten counts. A read error may account for a junction end that differs from germline. This chain joins TRBV5-1 and TRBJ2-7; a possible D gene is TRBD2 (6 bases). Per germline, CDR1 SGHRS and CDR2 YFSETQ. CDR3 length: 14 amino acids. As DNA, the CDR3 is TGTGCCAGCAGCTTTCTCGCGGGGTCCTACGAGCAGTACTTC. Translated: CASSFLAGSYEQYF.

This clonotype was observed at least ten times. The J gene is TRBJ2-7, the V gene TRBV6-1; D unresolved. The CDR3 runs to 15 residues. From germline, CDR1 is MNHNS and CDR2 SASEGT. V lost 3 bases and J lost 0, with 12 bases in between. The CDR3 DNA follows: TGTGCCAGCAGTGAGCTTGGGGTGAGCTCCTACGAGCAGTACTTC. This encodes CASSELGVSSYEQYF.

Only a few counts were recorded for this clonotype. The V gene is TRBV30, the J gene TRBJ2-5, with TRBD1 matching 10 bases. Germline lookup yields CDR1 GTSNPN and CDR2 SVGIG (reference sequence). This CDR3 has 13 residues. V was clipped by 8 bases and J by 5 bases; unmatched bases: 8. The CDR3 DNA reads TGTGCCGCCGGGACAGGGGCGGGGGAGACCCAGTACTTC. Translated: CAAGTGAGETQYF.

This clonotype was counted between two and nine times. The chain carries TRBV6-2 or TRBV6-3 and TRBJ2-7, with 11 bases identical to TRBD2. Per germline, CDR1 MNHEY and CDR2 SVGEGT. The CDR3 is 15 residues long. Trimming took 5 bases from V and 9 from J; bases not matched to a gene: 12. CDR3 sequence: CASSPSGTSGAWQYF. DNA for the CDR3: TGTGCCAGCAGTCCCTCCGGGACTAGCGGAGCGTGGCAGTACTTC.

This chain links TRBV20-1 with TRBJ2-5; D is possibly TRBD1 (6 bases). Trimming stripped 5 bases from V and 1 base from J, with 11 bases between. The CDR3 is made up of 13 amino acids. Germline V gene sequence: CDR1 DFQATT, CDR2 SNEGSKA (reference sequence). In nucleotides, the CDR3 is TGCAGTGCTCCCGGGACAACCCAAGAGACCCAGTACTTC. This codes for CSAPGTTQETQYF.

With regard to this clonotype: At one boundary the junction diverges from the germline segment, which might be a read error. This chain links TRBV29-1 with TRBJ2-5; D possibly corresponds to TRBD1 (7 bases). The CDR3 covers 15 residues. The germline CDR1 and CDR2 sequences are SQVTM and ANQGSEA. The CDR3 spells CSVEVAGQRPETQCF. The CDR3 DNA follows: TGCAGCGTTGAAGTTGCGGGACAGCGGCCAGAGACCCAGTGCTTC.

CDR3 coding DNA: TGTGCCACCAGTGATTTCCGGACAGATCCTAATGGGTACGGGGAGCTGTTTTTT. Amino acids: CATSDFRTDPNGYGELFF. The chain is built from TRBV24-1 and TRBJ2-2, with D possibly being TRBD1 (6 bases). The CDR3 has 18 amino acids. The V end was cut by 1 base, the J end by 7 bases, with 21 bases between. CDR1 is KGHDR and CDR2 is SFDVKD in the germline V gene.

Many counts were recorded for this clonotype. The chain recombines TRBV12-3 or TRBV12-4 with TRBJ1-1; no reliable D call. V shed 3 bases and J shed 5 bases, with 10 bases lying between them. CDR3 size: 13 residues. CDR3 residues: CASSFRRETEAFF. The CDR3 nucleotides are TGTGCCAGCAGTTTCAGAAGGGAGACTGAAGCTTTCTTT.

There are a few counts of this clonotype. The rearrangement uses TRBV11-1 and TRBJ1-2; unclear D gene. V dropped 6 bases and J dropped 0 bases, with 17 bases sitting between them. CDR1 and CDR2 (germline): SGHAT, FQDESV (reference sequence). The CDR3 loop spans 16 amino acids. The DNA of the CDR3 is TGTGCCAGCAGAGGCCCGACACGACTATCTAACTATGGCTACACCTTC. Translated, it gives CASRGPTRLSNYGYTF.

The chain uses TRBV7-3 and TRBJ2-6, with D maybe TRBD1 (5 bases). Germline V CDR1 and CDR2: SGHTA, FQGTGA. This CDR3 contains 14 residues. With 2 bases removed from V and 8 bases from J, the gap between germline ends came to 10 bases. DNA of the CDR3: TGTGCCAGCAGCTTACAGGGTGGAACCAACGTCCTGACTTTC. It codes for CASSLQGGTNVLTF.

The sample holds many counts of this clonotype. The chain couples TRBV7-2 to TRBJ2-5; TRBD2 is a possible D gene (6 bases). The V gene's germline CDR1 is SGHTA and CDR2 FQGNSA. The CDR3 has 16 residues. V was trimmed by 5 bases and J by 5 bases, leaving 21 bases between them. CDR3 DNA sequence: TGTGCCAGCAGCAGAAAGGGGACCACCCGGGGGGAGACCCAGTACTTC. It codes for CASSRKGTTRGETQYF.

This clonotype has a count of ten or more. This chain links TRBV5-1 with TRBJ2-1; 13 bases fit TRBD2. The CDR3 consists of 20 residues. Germline loops: CDR1 SGHRS, CDR2 YFSETQ. Trimming at V came to 0 bases and at J to 0 bases, leaving 9 bases not matched to a gene. The CDR3 DNA reads as TGCGCCAGCAGCTTGGCCCCGGGACTAGCGGGGTTCGGCTCCTACAATGAGCAGTTCTTC. This translates into CASSLAPGLAGFGSYNEQFF.

This clonotype was seen many times. The chain carries TRBV6-1 and TRBJ2-2; 10 bases align to TRBD2. V was clipped by 9 bases and J by 5 bases; unmatched bases: 6. Germline CDR1 and CDR2: MNHNS and SASEGT. The CDR3 is 14 residues long. CDR3 nucleotides: TGTGCCAGTTGGGAGCGGGAGGGAACCGGGGAGCTGTTTTTT. Residues: CASWEREGTGELFF.

This clonotype has a count of ten or more. Given a much more abundant clone one base away, this may be a read error. In nucleotides, the CDR3 is TGTGCCAGCAGTTCGATAGGCGGCTACACCTTC. This codes for CASSSIGGYTF. The rearrangement links TRBV6-2 or TRBV6-3 to TRBJ1-2, with unresolved D. Germline V CDR1 and CDR2: MNHEY, SVGEGT. The ends were cut back, 4 bases at V and 8 bases at J, with 8 bases in the middle. The CDR3 sequence is 11 residues long.

This chain links TRBV6-5 with TRBJ2-5; D is undetermined. Trimming removed 2 bases at V and 0 bases at J, with 7 bases between. Germline CDR1 and CDR2: MNHEY and SVGAGI. The CDR3 consists of 14 residues. The CDR3 DNA follows: TGTGCCAGCAGTTACGGAAGGTACCAAGAGACCCAGTACTTC. Amino acids: CASSYGRYQETQYF.

This clonotype was found many times. The V call is TRBV12-3 or TRBV12-4, the J call TRBJ2-1; 14 nucleotides line up with TRBD2. V was pared by 6 bases and J by 9 bases, with 13 bases of the junction left unmatched. CDR3 length: 17 amino acids. This CDR3 is CASSAGRGTSGGGEQFF. CDR3 sequence (DNA): TGTGCCAGCAGCGCCGGACGGGGGACTAGCGGGGGTGGTGAGCAGTTCTTC.

This clonotype was observed many times. The genes are TRBV6-1 and TRBJ2-2; D is possibly TRBD1 (6 bases). CDR3 length equals 15 residues. Trimming took off 4 bases at V and 1 base at J, with 10 bases between the two ends. Looked up from germline, CDR1 is MNHNS and CDR2 is SASEGT. This CDR3 is CASSGVTGNTGELFF. In DNA form, the CDR3 reads TGTGCCAGCAGTGGCGTGACAGGGAACACCGGGGAGCTGTTTTTT.